Included here is one T cell receptor (beta chain) sequence, with context. This record belongs to a study of technical replicates of blood from a handful of donors. Germline lookup yields CDR1 LNHDA and CDR2 SQIVND (reference sequence). This CDR3 region has 14 residues. V gave up 3 bases and J gave up 0 bases; unmatched junction bases: 2. The repertoire was sequenced with immunoSEQ multiplex PCR; TCRdb's copy has only in-frame clones and lacks some. Of tens of thousands of clones detected, 90% to 95% appear once; the ten largest clones hold about 4.3%. The chain recombines TRBV19 with TRBJ2-7; 7 positions agree with TRBD2. The source material was PBMCs. The origin of this receptor is a human donor in good health. Some clones in this sample may be carry-over from other donors' samples. CDR3 sequence: CASSIQRDSYEQYF. The CDR3 DNA reads TGTGCCAGTAGTATCCAGCGGGACTCCTACGAGCAGTACTTC.